This T cell receptor (beta chain) is drawn from a study of blood T cell repertoires in COVID-19. In the study overall: Some COVID-19 samples were acute and others convalescent; all came from the United States, Italy and Spain. PBMCs, B-cell-depleted T cells, or T cells provided the cDNA or gDNA that made up the material.

Original handling: Scientists estimated how many nucleated cells there were by amplifying reference gene primers. Method: immunoSEQ multiplex PCR; TCRdb's copy keeps in-frame clones and lacks some. V, J and clone size derive from that table, while D and trimming were established from the DNA sequence. In the table there are more than 60,000 clones, about 88% of which are singletons. Clinical history reported by participants formed the basis on which cohorts were assigned. The CDR3 has 16 residues. CDR1 and CDR2 (germline): SGHRS, YFSETQ. Trimming took 5 bases from V and 0 from J; bases not matched to a gene: 8.

The V and J genes are TRBV5-1 and TRBJ1-2; 9 bases match TRBD1. The source is a woman aged 40 to 50 who had recovered from COVID-19. The sample was PBMCs or T cells enriched from blood (not recorded which). DNA for the CDR3: TGCGCCAGCAGGCTGACAGGGGGGCCTGCTAACTATGGCTACACCTTC. It codes for CASRLTGGPANYGYTF. Supplemented by reference TRBV5-1 and TRBJ1-2, the full variable domain reads KAGVTQTPRYLIKTRGQQVTLSCSPISGHRSVSWYQQTPGQGLQFLFEYFSETQRNKGNFPGRFSGRQFSNSRSEMNVSTLELGDSALYLCASRLTGGPANYGYTFGSGTRLTVV.